Shown below are 20 T cell receptor beta chains from a single sample sequenced in a study of identical twins. TCRdb reanalysed the 5' RACE reads using MiXCR and keeps one entry per CDR3 protein. Seen here are approximately 470,000 distinct CDR3 sequences, 14% observed once, and the top ten hold roughly 0.56%. These data are also associated with another study on yellow fever vaccine responses in identical twins.

The sample taken for sequencing was CD4+ T cells sorted from blood. The receptors were gathered from a woman between 18 and 30 years old in good health.

This clonotype has a handful of counts. The genes are TRBV6-1 and TRBJ1-1; D is unclear. Looked up from germline, CDR1 is MNHNS and CDR2 is SASEGT. There are 16 residues in the CDR3. V dropped 6 bases and J dropped 1 base, with 18 bases sitting between them. The CDR3 here is CASRSGKANENTEAFF. In nucleotides, the CDR3 is TGTGCCAGCAGGTCGGGGAAAGCAAATGAGAACACTGAAGCTTTCTTT.

This clonotype was picked up many times. The rearrangement uses TRBV7-9 and TRBJ2-7; 7 positions agree with TRBD1. Germline loops: CDR1 SEHNR, CDR2 FQNEAQ (reference sequence). Trimming at V came to 0 bases and at J to 2 bases, leaving 4 bases not matched to a gene. The length of the CDR3 is 15 residues. The CDR3 protein is CASSLARGLTYEQYF. The CDR3, as DNA: TGTGCCAGCAGCTTAGCAAGGGGGCTAACCTACGAGCAGTACTTC.

This clonotype was observed a few times. The chain carries TRBV24-1 and TRBJ2-1; 7 positions agree with TRBD1. CDR3 length: 15 amino acids. Germline assignment: CDR1 KGHDR and CDR2 SFDVKD. With V trimmed by 0 bases and J by 6 bases, 4 bases remained unmatched. The CDR3 loop is CATSDLGQATNEQFF. The CDR3 bases are TGTGCCACCAGTGATTTGGGACAGGCTACCAATGAGCAGTTCTTC.

This clonotype has only a few counts. The chain couples TRBV9 to TRBJ2-2; D is undetermined. With 6 bases removed from V and 1 base from J, the gap between germline ends came to 16 bases. The CDR3 has 16 amino acids. The germline gives CDR1 SGDLS, CDR2 YYNGEE. The CDR3 is CASTQQNRRNTGELFF. The CDR3 DNA reads as TGTGCCAGCACCCAACAAAATCGCCGGAACACCGGGGAGCTGTTTTTT.

This clonotype appeared a few times. V usage is TRBV14 and J usage is TRBJ2-7, with D unresolved. Trimming shortened V by 0 bases and J by 7 bases, and 7 bases separated the two germline ends. Per the germline V gene, CDR1 is SGHDN and CDR2 is FVKESK. The CDR3 sequence is 12 residues long. The CDR3 coding sequence is TGTGCCAGCAGCCAAGACCCGCGAGAGCAGTACTTC. Its translation: CASSQDPREQYF.

The chain employs TRBV6-2 or TRBV6-3 and TRBJ2-3; D tentatively reads TRBD1 or TRBD2 (6 bases each). V shed 6 bases and J shed 14 bases, with 18 bases lying between them. This CDR3 is 12 amino acids long. Germline-derived CDR1 and CDR2 are MNHEY and SVGEGT. CDR3 amino acids: CASRLPGAGPYF. CDR3 nucleotide sequence: TGTGCCAGCAGACTACCGGGGGCAGGTCCGTATTTT.

The chain uses TRBV12-3 or TRBV12-4 and TRBJ2-7; a weak D match, TRBD2 (5 bases). V dropped 6 bases and J dropped 4 bases, with 16 bases sitting between them. The CDR3 length is 14 residues. CDR3 protein: CASSHFRGEYEQYF. In nucleotides, the CDR3 is TGTGCCAGCAGCCACTTCCGGGGAGAGTACGAGCAGTACTTC.

This chain connects TRBV29-1 to TRBJ2-1; 9 nucleotides agree with TRBD1. Germline CDR1 reads SQVTM; CDR2 reads ANQGSEA. CDR3 length: 14 residues. Unmatched junction bases numbered 4, after V lost 0 bases and J lost 7 bases. CDR3 residues: CSVEENRGQNEQFF. The CDR3 DNA reads TGCAGCGTTGAAGAGAACAGGGGGCAGAATGAGCAGTTCTTC.

This clonotype turned up a few times. The CDR3: CASSSQGLAGYEQYF. The CDR3 DNA reads TGTGCCAGCAGCTCTCAAGGACTAGCGGGGTACGAGCAGTACTTC. J is TRBJ2-7 and V is TRBV7-2; 12 bases map to TRBD2. V was pared by 4 bases and J by 4 bases, with 5 bases of the junction left unmatched. The CDR3 has 15 amino acids. Germline values: CDR1 SGHTA, CDR2 FQGNSA.

The chain joins TRBV28 to TRBJ2-1; 14 bases are a match to TRBD2. CDR1 and CDR2 from the germline V gene are MDHEN and SYDVKM. The CDR3 runs 16 residues. With 4 bases clipped from V and 8 bases from J, the junction kept 7 bases outside the gene matches. CDR3 in amino acids: CASSSPGTSGSDEQFF. In DNA form, the CDR3 reads TGTGCCAGCAGTTCCCCCGGGACTAGCGGGAGTGATGAGCAGTTCTTC. Based on the CDR3 plus reference TRBV28 and TRBJ2-1, the full variable domain is DVKVTQSSRYLVKRTGEKVFLECVQDMDHENMFWYRQDPGLGLRLIYFSYDVKMKEKGDIPEGYSVSREKKERFSLILESASTNQTSMYLCASSSPGTSGSDEQFFGPGTRLTVL.

This clonotype appeared a few times. This chain links TRBV29-1 with TRBJ2-7; TRBD2 matches 7 bases. The CDR3 has 15 residues. Germline lookup yields CDR1 SQVTM and CDR2 ANQGSEA. With V trimmed by 6 bases and J by 1 base, 12 bases remained unmatched. CDR3 sequence: CSVAGRGRGSYEQYF. CDR3 nucleotides: TGCAGCGTCGCTGGAAGAGGGAGGGGATCCTACGAGCAGTACTTC.

This clonotype has a count of ten or more. The V and J genes are TRBV10-3 and TRBJ1-5, with D uncertain. Trimming removed 0 bases from V and 9 bases from J, with 6 bases in between. This CDR3 region has 12 residues. The V gene's germline CDR1 is ENHRY and CDR2 SYGVKD. This CDR3 reads CAISESEGPQHF. The CDR3, as DNA: TGTGCCATCAGTGAGTCTGAGGGGCCCCAGCATTTT.

This chain uses TRBV4-3 with TRBJ2-7, with 8 bases matching TRBD2. Looked up from germline, CDR1 is LGHNA and CDR2 is YSLEER. V was pared by 7 bases and J by 3 bases, with 11 bases of the junction left unmatched. The CDR3 loop spans 15 amino acids. The CDR3 here is CASTREGPRYYEQYF. CDR3 DNA: TGCGCCAGCACCCGGGAGGGACCTCGATACTACGAGCAGTACTTC.

The chain has TRBV7-8 and TRBJ2-1; no clear D. The V end was cut by 4 bases, the J end by 5 bases, with 15 bases between. The CDR3 runs 15 residues. Per germline, CDR1 SGHVS and CDR2 FQNEAQ. The CDR3, as DNA: TGTGCCAGCAGCTCATCTGAGCCGAACAACAATGAGCAGTTCTTC. Translation: CASSSSEPNNNEQFF. Full variable domain (outside the CDR3, taken from reference TRBV7-8 and TRBJ2-1): GAGVSQSPRYKVAKRGQDVALRCDPISGHVSLFWYQQALGQGPEFLTYFQNEAQLDKSGLPSDRFFAERPEGSVSTLKIQRTQQEDSAVYLCASSSSEPNNNEQFFGPGTRLTVL.

In its sample, this clonotype was seen a few times. V gene TRBV5-1 combines with J gene TRBJ2-1; D gene uncertain. Germline CDR1 is SGHRS and CDR2 is YFSETQ. The V gene lost 2 bases and the J gene lost 10 bases, with 19 bases spanning the gap. The CDR3 sequence is 15 residues long. The DNA of the CDR3 is TGCGCCAGCAGCTTTAATCCGACACCCCCCAGAGAGCAGTTCTTC. Protein product: CASSFNPTPPREQFF.

The chain joins TRBV5-1 to TRBJ2-7; no reliable D call. Looked up from germline, CDR1 is SGHRS and CDR2 is YFSETQ. V shed 5 bases and J shed 6 bases, with 18 bases lying between them. The CDR3 consists of 14 residues. Written as DNA, the CDR3 is TGCGCCAGCAGAGTGAGACCTTTTACCGCCGAGCAGTACTTC. It translates to CASRVRPFTAEQYF.

The count of this clonotype is one. The CDR3 DNA is TGCAGCGTTGTCTGGCCAGGGGAGACCCAGTACTTC. Translating it yields CSVVWPGETQYF. The chain uses TRBV29-1 and TRBJ2-5; tentative D call: TRBD1 (5 bases). V was pared by 4 bases and J by 5 bases, with 11 bases between. CDR3 length: 12 residues. Germline loops: CDR1 SQVTM, CDR2 ANQGSEA.

This clonotype was observed once. This chain connects TRBV4-2 to TRBJ1-6; the D is unclear. This CDR3 is 15 amino acids long. Trimming cost V 0 bases and J 5 bases, with 8 bases left between them. Germline loops: CDR1 LGHNA, CDR2 YNFKEQ. The CDR3 DNA reads as TGTGCCAGCAGCCAAGATTTGATGAATAATTCACCCCTCCACTTT. Protein sequence: CASSQDLMNNSPLHF.

The gene calls are TRBV20-1 and TRBJ2-5; D is perhaps TRBD2 (5 bases). Trimming took 4 bases from V and 4 from J, leaving 19 bases between them. This CDR3 has 15 residues. Germline V gene sequence: CDR1 DFQATT, CDR2 SNEGSKA (reference sequence). In DNA, the CDR3 is TGCAGTGCTATGGCGGGCGGGCCGTCCGGAGAGACCCAGTACTTC. Its translation is CSAMAGGPSGETQYF.

This clonotype was picked up many times. The chain has TRBV6-2 or TRBV6-3 and TRBJ2-7; D not certain. V was cut by 6 bases and J by 5 bases, with 8 bases left in between. Germline V CDR1 and CDR2: MNHEY, SVGEGT. The CDR3 totals 11 residues. The CDR3 here is CASSRDNEQYF. The CDR3 nucleotides are TGTGCCAGCAGCCGAGATAACGAGCAGTACTTC.